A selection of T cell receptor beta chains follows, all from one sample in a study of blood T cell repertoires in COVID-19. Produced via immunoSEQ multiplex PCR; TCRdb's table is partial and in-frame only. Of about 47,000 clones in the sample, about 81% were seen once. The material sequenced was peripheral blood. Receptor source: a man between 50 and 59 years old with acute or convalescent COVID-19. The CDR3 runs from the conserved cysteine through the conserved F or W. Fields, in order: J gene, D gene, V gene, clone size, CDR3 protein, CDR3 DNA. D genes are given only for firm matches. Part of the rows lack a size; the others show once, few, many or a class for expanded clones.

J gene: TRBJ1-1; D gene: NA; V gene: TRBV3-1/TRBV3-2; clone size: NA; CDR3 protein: CASSQDQTPRPAFF; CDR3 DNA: TGTGCCAGCAGCCAAGATCAAACACCCCGCCCGGCTTTCTTT
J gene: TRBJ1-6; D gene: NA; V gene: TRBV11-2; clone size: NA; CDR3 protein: CASSLGAHNSPLHF; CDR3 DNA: TGTGCCAGCAGCTTAGGGGCGCATAATTCACCCCTCCACTTT
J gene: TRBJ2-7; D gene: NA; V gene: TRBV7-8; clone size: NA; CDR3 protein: CASSLAGGGEQYF; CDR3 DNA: TGTGCCAGCAGCTTAGCCGGGGGTGGTGAGCAGTACTTC
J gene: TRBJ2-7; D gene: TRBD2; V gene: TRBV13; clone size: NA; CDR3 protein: CASSTRTSGRYEQYF; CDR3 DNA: TGTGCCAGCAGCACCCGGACTAGCGGGAGGTACGAGCAGTACTTC
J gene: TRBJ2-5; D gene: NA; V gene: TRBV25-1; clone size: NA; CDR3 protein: CASSELLRGEGTQYF; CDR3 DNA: TGTGCCAGCAGTGAATTATTGAGGGGGGAGGGGACCCAGTACTTC
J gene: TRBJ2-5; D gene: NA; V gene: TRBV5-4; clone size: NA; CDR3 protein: CASRTGNKETQYF; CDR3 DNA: TGTGCCAGCAGGACCGGGAATAAAGAGACCCAGTACTTC
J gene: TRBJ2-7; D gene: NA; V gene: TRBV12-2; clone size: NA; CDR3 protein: CASRLALGQLSYEQYF; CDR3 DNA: TGTGCAAGTCGCTTAGCGCTGGGCCAGCTTTCCTACGAGCAGTACTTC
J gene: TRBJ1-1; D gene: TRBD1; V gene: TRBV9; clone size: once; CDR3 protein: CASSANPGTANTEAFF; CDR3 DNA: TGTGCCAGCAGCGCTAACCCCGGGACAGCGAACACTGAAGCTTTCTTT
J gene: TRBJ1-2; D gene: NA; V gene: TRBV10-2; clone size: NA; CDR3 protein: CASSESIHLNYGYTF; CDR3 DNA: TGCGCCAGCAGTGAAAGTATACACCTGAACTATGGCTACACCTTC
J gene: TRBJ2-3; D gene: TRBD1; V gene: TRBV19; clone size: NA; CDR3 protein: CASSEQGMGTDTQYF; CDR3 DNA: TGTGCCAGTAGCGAACAGGGGATGGGCACAGATACGCAGTATTTT
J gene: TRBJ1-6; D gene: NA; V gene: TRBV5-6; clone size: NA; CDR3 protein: CASSFSGRDSPLHF; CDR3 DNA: TGTGCCAGCAGCTTCTCGGGGAGGGATTCACCCCTCCACTTT
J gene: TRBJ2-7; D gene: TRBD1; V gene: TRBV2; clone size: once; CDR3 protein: CASRLDRDSYEQYF; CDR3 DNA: TGTGCCAGCAGGTTGGACAGGGACTCCTACGAGCAGTACTTC
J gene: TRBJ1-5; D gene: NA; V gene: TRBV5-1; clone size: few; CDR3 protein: CASSYGGENQPQHF; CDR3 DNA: TGCGCCAGCAGCTACGGGGGAGAAAATCAGCCCCAGCATTTT
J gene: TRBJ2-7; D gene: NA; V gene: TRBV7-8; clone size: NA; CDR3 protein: CASSPRVTGYEQYF; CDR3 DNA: TGTGCCAGCAGCCCCCGAGTGACAGGCTACGAGCAGTACTTC
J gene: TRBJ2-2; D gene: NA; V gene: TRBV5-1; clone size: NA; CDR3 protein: CASSLGGANTGELFF; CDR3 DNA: TGCGCCAGCAGCTTGGGCGGGGCGAACACCGGGGAGCTGTTTTTT
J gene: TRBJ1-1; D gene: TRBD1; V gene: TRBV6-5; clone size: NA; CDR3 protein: CASNYGQGYTEAFF; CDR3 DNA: TGTGCCAGCAATTATGGACAGGGGTATACTGAAGCTTTCTTT
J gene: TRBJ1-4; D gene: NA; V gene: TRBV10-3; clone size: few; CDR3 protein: CAISESAGAAGDEKLFF; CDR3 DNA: TGTGCCATCAGTGAGTCGGCAGGGGCCGCAGGGGATGAAAAACTGTTTTTT
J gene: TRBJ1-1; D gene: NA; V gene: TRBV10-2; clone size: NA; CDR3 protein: CASRSGLYTEAFF; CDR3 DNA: TGCGCCAGCAGGAGTGGTCTGTATACTGAAGCTTTCTTT
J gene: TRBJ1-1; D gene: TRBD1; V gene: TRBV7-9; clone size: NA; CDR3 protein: CASSSLDRGPSTEAFF; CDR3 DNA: TGTGCCAGCAGCTCTCTCGACAGGGGGCCCAGCACTGAAGCTTTCTTT
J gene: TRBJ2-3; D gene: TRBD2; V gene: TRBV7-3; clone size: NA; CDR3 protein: CASSPTAGGTTDTQYF; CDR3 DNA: TGTGCCAGCAGCCCAACAGCGGGGGGGACAACAGATACGCAGTATTTT
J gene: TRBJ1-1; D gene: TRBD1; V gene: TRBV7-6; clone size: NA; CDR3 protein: CASNPGTGGGTEAFF; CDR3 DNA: TGTGCCAGCAACCCGGGAACAGGGGGAGGCACTGAAGCTTTCTTT
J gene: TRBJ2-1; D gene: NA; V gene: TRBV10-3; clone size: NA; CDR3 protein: CAISGLAGMDEQFF; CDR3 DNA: TGTGCCATCAGTGGACTGGCGGGGATGGATGAGCAGTTCTTC
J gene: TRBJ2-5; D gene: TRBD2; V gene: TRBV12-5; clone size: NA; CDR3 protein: CASGSILFGRDRQETQYF; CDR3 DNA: TGTGCTAGTGGTTCCATACTCTTCGGGAGGGACCGCCAAGAGACCCAGTACTTC
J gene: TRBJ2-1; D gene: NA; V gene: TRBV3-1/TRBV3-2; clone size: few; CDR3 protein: CASSQPGKSSSYNEQFF; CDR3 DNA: TGTGCCAGCAGCCAACCGGGGAAGAGTAGCTCCTACAATGAGCAGTTCTTC
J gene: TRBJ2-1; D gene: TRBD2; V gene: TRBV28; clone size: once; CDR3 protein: CATIPAGEGNNEQFF; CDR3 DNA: TGTGCCACCATCCCCGCGGGAGAGGGTAACAATGAGCAGTTCTTC
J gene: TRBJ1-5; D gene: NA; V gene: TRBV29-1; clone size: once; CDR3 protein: CSVGAGPNQPQHF; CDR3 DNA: TGCAGCGTTGGGGCTGGCCCTAATCAGCCCCAGCATTTT
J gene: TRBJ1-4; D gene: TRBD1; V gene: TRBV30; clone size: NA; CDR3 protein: CAWSQGAGKLFF; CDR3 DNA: TGTGCCTGGAGTCAGGGGGCCGGAAAACTGTTTTTT
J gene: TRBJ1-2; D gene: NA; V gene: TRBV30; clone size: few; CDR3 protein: CAWSVSRGGYTF; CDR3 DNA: TGTGCCTGGAGTGTAAGTCGCGGAGGCTACACCTTC
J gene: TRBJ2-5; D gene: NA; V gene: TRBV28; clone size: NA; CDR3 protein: CASSLVGGGETQYF; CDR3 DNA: TGTGCCAGCAGTTTAGTGGGAGGGGGTGAGACCCAGTACTTC
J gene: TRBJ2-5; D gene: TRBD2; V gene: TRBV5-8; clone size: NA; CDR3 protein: CASSLGVAGAETQYF; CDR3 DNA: TGTGCCAGCAGCTTGGGGGTGGCGGGAGCGGAGACCCAGTACTTC
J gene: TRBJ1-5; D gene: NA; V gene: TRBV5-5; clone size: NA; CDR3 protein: CASSLSPRDSQPQHF; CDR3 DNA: TGTGCCAGCAGCCTCAGTCCCAGGGACTCTCAGCCCCAGCATTTT
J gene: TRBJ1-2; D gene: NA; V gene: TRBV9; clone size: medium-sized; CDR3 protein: CASSPQALDGYTF; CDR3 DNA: TGTGCCAGCAGCCCACAGGCTCTCGATGGCTACACCTTC
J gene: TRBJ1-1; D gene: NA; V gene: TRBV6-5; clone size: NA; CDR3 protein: CASSYSSRGNTEAFF; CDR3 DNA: TGTGCCAGCAGTTACTCTTCCAGGGGAAACACTGAAGCTTTCTTT
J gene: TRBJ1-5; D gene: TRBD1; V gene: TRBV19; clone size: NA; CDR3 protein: CASKGQGGNQPQHF; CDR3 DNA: TGTGCCAGTAAGGGACAGGGGGGCAATCAGCCCCAGCATTTT
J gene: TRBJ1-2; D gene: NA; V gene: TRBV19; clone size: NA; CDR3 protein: CASSSVLNYGYTF; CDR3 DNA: TGTGCCAGTAGCTCGGTTCTTAACTATGGCTACACCTTC
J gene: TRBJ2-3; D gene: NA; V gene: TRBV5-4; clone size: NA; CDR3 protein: CASNFDSSTDTQYF; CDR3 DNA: TGTGCCAGCAACTTCGACTCAAGCACAGATACGCAGTATTTT
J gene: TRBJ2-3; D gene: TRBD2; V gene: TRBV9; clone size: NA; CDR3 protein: CASSERRGAFTDTQYF; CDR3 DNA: TGTGCCAGCAGCGAAAGGCGGGGGGCCTTCACAGATACGCAGTATTTT
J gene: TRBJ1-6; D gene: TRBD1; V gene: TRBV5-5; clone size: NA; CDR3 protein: CASSRTGDNSPLHF; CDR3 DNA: TGTGCCAGCAGCCGAACAGGGGACAATTCACCCCTCCACTTT
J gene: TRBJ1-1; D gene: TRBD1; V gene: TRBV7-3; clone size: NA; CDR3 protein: CASSLTFDRGTTEAFF; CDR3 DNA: TGTGCCAGCAGCTTAACTTTCGACAGGGGGACCACTGAAGCTTTCTTT
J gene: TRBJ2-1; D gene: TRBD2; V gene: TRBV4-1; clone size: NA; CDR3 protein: CASSLLAGGGNEQFF; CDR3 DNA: TGCGCCAGCAGCCTCCTAGCGGGAGGGGGCAATGAGCAGTTCTTC
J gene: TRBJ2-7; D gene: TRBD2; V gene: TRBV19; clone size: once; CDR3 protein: CASSGPSPSGGHLYEQYF; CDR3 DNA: TGTGCCAGTAGTGGCCCTTCACCCAGCGGGGGTCACCTATACGAGCAGTACTTC
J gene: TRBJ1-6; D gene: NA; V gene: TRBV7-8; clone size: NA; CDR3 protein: CASSPRRVGDSPLHF; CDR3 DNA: TGTGCCAGCAGCCCACGGAGGGTCGGTGATTCACCCCTCCACTTT
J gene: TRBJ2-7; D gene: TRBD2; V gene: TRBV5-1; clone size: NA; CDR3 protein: CASSLGGGSYEQYF; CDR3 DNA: TGCGCCAGCAGCTTGGGGGGAGGGTCCTACGAGCAGTACTTC
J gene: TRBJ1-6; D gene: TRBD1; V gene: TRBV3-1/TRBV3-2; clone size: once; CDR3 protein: CASSLDRGPYNSPLHF; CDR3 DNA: TGTGCCAGCAGCCTCGACAGGGGACCCTATAATTCACCCCTCCACTTT
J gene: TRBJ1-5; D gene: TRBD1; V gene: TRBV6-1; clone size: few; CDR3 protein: CASSDNRGVGNQPQHF; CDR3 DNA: TGTGCCAGCAGTGATAACAGGGGTGTGGGCAATCAGCCCCAGCATTTT
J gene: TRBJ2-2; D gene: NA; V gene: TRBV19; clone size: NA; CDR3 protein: CASKVGGPNTGELFF; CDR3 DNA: TGTGCCAGTAAAGTAGGGGGACCGAACACCGGGGAGCTGTTTTTT
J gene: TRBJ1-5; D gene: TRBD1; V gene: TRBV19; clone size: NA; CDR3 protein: CASSPDRVYQPQHF; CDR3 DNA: TGTGCCAGTAGTCCCGACAGGGTGTATCAGCCCCAGCATTTT
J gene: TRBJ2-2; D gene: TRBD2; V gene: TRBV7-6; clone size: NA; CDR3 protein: CASRRTSGSPGELFF; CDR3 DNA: TGTGCCAGCAGAAGGACTAGCGGGAGTCCCGGAGAGCTGTTTTTT
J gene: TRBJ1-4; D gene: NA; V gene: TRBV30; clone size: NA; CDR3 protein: CAWSASFEKLFF; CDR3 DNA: TGTGCCTGGAGTGCTAGTTTTGAAAAACTGTTTTTT
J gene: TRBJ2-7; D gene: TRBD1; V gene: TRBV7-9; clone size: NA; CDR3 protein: CASSLVGGQGDEQYF; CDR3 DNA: TGTGCCAGCAGCTTAGTGGGCGGACAGGGGGACGAGCAGTACTTC
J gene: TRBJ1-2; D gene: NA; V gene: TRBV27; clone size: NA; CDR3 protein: CASSSRGRTNYGYTF; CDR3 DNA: TGTGCCAGCAGTTCACGCGGGAGAACTAACTATGGCTACACCTTC
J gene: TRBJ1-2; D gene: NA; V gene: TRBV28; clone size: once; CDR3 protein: CASTTHGGLGYGYTF; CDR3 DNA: TGTGCCAGCACCACCCATGGGGGGTTGGGCTATGGCTACACCTTC